The entry that follows covers one T cell receptor (beta chain) sequence. This record belongs to a study of blood T cell repertoires in COVID-19. Looking at the study overall: COVID-19 samples from acute and convalescent phases originated in the United States, Italy and Spain. Nucleic acid was either cDNA or gDNA, and it came from T cells, B-cell-depleted T cells, or PBMCs.

Per the study methods: Amplification of reference gene primers was used by the study to estimate nucleated cell counts. The data were produced by immunoSEQ multiplex PCR, yet TCRdb's version contains in-frame clones alone and is incomplete. That table gives V, J and clone size, and the DNA gave D and trimming. Among some 190,000 clones listed, about 80% were seen once. Clinical history reported by participants formed the basis on which cohorts were assigned. The sequence derives from a man aged 55 to 70 who had been exposed to COVID-19. The sequenced sample was PBMCs or T cells enriched from blood (not recorded which).

In DNA form, the CDR3 reads TGTGCCTGGGGGGCGGGGAGGGCCTATGAGCAGTTCTTC. Translating it yields CAWGAGRAYEQFF. V usage is TRBV30 and J usage is TRBJ2-1, with TRBD2 identical over 7 bases. Germline values: CDR1 GTSNPN, CDR2 SVGIG (reference sequence). J lost 8 bases, V lost 5 bases, and 9 bases had no gene match. This CDR3 is built from 13 residues.